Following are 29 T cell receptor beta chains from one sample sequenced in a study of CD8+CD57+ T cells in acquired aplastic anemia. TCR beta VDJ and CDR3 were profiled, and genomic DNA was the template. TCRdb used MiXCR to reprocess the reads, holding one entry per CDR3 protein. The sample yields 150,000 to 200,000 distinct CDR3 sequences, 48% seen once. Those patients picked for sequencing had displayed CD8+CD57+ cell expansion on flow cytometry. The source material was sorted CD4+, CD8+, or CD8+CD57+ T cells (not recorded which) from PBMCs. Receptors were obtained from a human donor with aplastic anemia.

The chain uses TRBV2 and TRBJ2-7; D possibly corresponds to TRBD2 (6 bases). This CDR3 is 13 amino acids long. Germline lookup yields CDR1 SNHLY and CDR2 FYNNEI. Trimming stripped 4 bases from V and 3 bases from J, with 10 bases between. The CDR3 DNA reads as TGTGCCAGCAGTGGCCCGGGAGTCTACGAGCAGTACTTC. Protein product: CASSGPGVYEQYF.

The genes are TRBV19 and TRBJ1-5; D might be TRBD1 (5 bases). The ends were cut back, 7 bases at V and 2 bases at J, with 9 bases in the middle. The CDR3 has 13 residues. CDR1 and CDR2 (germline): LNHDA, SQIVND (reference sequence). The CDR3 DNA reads TGTGCCAGTAATCCGACAGGCAATCAGCCCCAGCATTTT. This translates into CASNPTGNQPQHF.

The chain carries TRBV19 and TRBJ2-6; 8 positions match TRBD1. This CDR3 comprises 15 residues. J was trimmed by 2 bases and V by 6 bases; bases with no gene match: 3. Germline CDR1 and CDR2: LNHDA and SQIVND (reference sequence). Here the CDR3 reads CASRTQGAGANVLTF. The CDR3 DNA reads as TGTGCCAGTAGGACACAGGGGGCTGGGGCCAACGTCCTGACTTTC.

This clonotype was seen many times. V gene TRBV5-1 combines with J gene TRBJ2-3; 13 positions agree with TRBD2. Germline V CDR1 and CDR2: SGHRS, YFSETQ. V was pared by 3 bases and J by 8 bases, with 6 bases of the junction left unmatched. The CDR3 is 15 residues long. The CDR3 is CASSSGTSGALTQYF. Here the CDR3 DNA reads TGCGCCAGCAGCTCCGGGACTAGCGGGGCCCTTACGCAGTATTTT.

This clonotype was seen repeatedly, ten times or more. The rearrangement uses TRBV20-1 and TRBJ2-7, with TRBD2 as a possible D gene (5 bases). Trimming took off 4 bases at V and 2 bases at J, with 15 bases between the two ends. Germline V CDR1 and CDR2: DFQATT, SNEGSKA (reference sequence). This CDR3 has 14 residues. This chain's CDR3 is CSANRGEIPYEQYF. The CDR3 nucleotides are TGCAGTGCTAATCGGGGTGAGATCCCCTACGAGCAGTACTTC.

CDR3 coding DNA: TGTGCCAGCAGTGAACAGGACAGGGTCTACGAGCAGTACTTC. Translating gives CASSEQDRVYEQYF. The J gene is TRBJ2-7, the V gene TRBV2, with 8 bases identical to TRBD1. The V gene end was trimmed by 2 bases and the J gene end by 3 bases; junction bases not matched to a gene: 3. The CDR3 totals 14 residues. Germline V gene data show CDR1 as SNHLY and CDR2 as FYNNEI.

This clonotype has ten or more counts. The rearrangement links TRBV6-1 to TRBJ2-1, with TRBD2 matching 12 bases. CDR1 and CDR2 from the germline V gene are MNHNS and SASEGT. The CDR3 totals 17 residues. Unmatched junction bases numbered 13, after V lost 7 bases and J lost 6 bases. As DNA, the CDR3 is TGTGCCAGCATCGGACTAGCGGGATGGGGTAAGGTCAATGAGCAGTTCTTC. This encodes CASIGLAGWGKVNEQFF.

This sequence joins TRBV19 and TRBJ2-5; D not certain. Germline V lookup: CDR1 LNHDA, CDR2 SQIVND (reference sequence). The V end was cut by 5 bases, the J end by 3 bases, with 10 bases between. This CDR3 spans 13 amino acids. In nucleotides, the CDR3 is TGTGCCAGTAGTCACTACCAAAAAGAGACCCAGTACTTC. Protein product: CASSHYQKETQYF.

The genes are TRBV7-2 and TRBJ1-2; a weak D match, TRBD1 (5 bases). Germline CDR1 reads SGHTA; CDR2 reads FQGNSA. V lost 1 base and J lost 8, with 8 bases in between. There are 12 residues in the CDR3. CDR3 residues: CASSLVGTGYTF. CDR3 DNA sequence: TGTGCCAGCAGCTTAGTTGGGACGGGCTACACCTTC.

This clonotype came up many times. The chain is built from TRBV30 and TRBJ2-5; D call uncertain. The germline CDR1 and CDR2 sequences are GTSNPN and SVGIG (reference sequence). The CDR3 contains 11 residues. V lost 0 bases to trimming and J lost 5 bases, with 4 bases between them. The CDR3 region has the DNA TGTGCCTGGAGTGTACTTGAGACCCAGTACTTC. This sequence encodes CAWSVLETQYF.

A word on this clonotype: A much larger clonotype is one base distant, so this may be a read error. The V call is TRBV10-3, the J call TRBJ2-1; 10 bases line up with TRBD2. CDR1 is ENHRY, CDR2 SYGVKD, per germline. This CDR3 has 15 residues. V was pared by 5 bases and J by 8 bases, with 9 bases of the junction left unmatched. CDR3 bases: TGTGCCATCAGTACGTTACTAGCGGGAACCGATGAGCAGTTCTTC. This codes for CAISTLLAGTDEQFF.

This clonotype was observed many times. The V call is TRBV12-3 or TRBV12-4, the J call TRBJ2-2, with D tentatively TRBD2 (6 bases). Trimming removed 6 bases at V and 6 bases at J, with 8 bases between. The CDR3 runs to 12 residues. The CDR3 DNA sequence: TGTGCCAGCAGCGCTAGCGCCGGGGAGCTGTTTTTT. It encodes CASSASAGELFF.

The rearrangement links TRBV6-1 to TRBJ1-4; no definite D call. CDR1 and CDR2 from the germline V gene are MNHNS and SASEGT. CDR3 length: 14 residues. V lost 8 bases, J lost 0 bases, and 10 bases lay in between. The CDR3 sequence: CASGEPATNEKLFF. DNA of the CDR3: TGTGCCAGCGGAGAACCCGCAACTAATGAAAAACTGTTTTTT.

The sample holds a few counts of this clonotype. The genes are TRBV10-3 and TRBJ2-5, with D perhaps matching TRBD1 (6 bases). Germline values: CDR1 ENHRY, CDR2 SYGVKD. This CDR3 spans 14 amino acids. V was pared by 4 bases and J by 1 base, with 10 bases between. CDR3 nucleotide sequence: TGTGCCATCAGTGGGACAGACCGCCAAGAGACCCAGTACTTC. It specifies CAISGTDRQETQYF.

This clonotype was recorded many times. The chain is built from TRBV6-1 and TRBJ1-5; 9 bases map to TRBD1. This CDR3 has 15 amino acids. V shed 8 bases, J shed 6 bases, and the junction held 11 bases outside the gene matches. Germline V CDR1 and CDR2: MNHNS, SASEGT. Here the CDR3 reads CASLLGTGSSQPQHF. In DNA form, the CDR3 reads TGTGCCAGCCTCCTTGGGACAGGGAGTAGTCAGCCCCAGCATTTT.

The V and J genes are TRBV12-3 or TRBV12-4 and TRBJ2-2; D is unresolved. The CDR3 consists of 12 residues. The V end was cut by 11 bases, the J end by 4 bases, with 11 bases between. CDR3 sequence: CALILSTGELFF. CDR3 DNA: TGTGCCCTAATTTTAAGCACCGGGGAGCTGTTTTTT.

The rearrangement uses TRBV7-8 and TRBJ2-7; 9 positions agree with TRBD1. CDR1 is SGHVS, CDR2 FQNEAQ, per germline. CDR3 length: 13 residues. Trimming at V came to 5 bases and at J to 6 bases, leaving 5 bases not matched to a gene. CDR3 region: CASSGTGLLEQYF. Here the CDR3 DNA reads TGTGCCAGCAGCGGGACAGGGCTCCTCGAGCAGTACTTC.

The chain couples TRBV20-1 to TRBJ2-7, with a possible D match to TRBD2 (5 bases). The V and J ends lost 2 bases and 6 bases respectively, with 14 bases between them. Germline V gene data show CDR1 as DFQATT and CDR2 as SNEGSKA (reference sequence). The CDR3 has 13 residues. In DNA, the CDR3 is TGCAGTGCTAGACCGACTTCGGGGTCCGAGCAGTACTTC. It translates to CSARPTSGSEQYF.

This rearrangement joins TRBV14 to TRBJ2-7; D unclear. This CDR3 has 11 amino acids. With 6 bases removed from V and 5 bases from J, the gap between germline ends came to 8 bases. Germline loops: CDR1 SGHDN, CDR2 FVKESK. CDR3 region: CASSIGDEQYF. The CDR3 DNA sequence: TGTGCCAGCAGTATAGGAGACGAGCAGTACTTC.

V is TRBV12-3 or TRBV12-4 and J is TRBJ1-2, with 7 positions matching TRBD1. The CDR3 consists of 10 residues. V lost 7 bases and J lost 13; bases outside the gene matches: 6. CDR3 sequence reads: CASIRQGLTF. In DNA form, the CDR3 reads TGTGCCAGCATCCGACAGGGACTCACCTTC.

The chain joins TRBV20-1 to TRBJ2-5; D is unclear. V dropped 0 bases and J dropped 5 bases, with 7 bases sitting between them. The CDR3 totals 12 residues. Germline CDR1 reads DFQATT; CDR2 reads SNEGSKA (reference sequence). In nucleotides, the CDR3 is TGCAGTGCTAGAGATTTAAGGGAGACCCAGTACTTC. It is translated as CSARDLRETQYF.

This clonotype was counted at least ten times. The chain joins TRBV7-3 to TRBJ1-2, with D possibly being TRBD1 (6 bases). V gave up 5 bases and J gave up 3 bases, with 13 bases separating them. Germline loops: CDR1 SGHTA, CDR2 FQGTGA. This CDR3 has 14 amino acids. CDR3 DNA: TGTGCCAGCAGCCCCTGGACAGCGGACTATGGCTACACCTTC. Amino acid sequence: CASSPWTADYGYTF.

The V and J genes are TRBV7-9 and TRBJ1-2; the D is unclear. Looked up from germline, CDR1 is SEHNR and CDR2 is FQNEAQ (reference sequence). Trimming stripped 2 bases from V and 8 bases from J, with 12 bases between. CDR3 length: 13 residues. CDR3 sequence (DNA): TGTGCCAGCAGCTTAAGGGAAGGCGGGGGCTACACCTTC. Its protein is CASSLREGGGYTF.

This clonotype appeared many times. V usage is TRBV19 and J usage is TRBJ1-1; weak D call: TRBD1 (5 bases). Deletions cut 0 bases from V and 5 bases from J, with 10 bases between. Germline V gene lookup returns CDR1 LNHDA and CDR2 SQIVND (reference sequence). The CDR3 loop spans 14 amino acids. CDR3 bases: TGTGCCAGTAGTATAGATCAGGGTCGTACTGAAGCTTTCTTT. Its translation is CASSIDQGRTEAFF.

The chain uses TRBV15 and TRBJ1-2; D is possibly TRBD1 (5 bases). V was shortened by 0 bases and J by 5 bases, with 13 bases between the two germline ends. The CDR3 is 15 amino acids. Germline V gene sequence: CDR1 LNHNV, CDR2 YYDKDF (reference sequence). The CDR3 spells CATSRDIGERYGYTF. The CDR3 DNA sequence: TGTGCCACCAGCAGAGATATAGGGGAGAGGTATGGCTACACCTTC.

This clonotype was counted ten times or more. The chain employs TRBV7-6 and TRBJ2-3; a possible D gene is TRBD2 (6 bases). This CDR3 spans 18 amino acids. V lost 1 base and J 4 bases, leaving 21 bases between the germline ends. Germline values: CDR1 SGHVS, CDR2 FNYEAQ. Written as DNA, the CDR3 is TGTGCCAGCAGCTTAGACCAAGCGGGCCTCACTCAGGCAGATACGCAGTATTTT. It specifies CASSLDQAGLTQADTQYF.

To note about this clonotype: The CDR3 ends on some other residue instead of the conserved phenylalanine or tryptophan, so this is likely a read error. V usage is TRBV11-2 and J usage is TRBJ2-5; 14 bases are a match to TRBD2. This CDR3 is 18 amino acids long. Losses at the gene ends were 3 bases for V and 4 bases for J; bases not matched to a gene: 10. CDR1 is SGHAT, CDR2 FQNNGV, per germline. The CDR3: CASSFRTSGGSRTETQYS. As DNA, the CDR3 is TGTGCCAGCAGCTTTCGGACTAGCGGGGGGTCTCGGACAGAGACCCAGTACTCC.

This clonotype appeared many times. CDR3 in DNA: TGTGCCACCAGTGACCCCGGACAGGCCAGGGGGTACGAGCAGTACTTC. It specifies CATSDPGQARGYEQYF. The chain uses TRBV24-1 and TRBJ2-7; 7 bases align to TRBD1. J lost 4 bases, V lost 4 bases, and 12 bases had no gene match. The CDR3 runs to 16 residues. Germline V gene data show CDR1 as KGHDR and CDR2 as SFDVKD.

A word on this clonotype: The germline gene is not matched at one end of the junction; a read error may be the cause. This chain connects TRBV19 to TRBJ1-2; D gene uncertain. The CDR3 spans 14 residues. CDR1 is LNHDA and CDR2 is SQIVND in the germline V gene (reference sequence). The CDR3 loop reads CDSSAGQLAYGYTF. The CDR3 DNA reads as TGTGACAGTAGTGCTGGGCAGCTTGCCTATGGCTACACCTTC.